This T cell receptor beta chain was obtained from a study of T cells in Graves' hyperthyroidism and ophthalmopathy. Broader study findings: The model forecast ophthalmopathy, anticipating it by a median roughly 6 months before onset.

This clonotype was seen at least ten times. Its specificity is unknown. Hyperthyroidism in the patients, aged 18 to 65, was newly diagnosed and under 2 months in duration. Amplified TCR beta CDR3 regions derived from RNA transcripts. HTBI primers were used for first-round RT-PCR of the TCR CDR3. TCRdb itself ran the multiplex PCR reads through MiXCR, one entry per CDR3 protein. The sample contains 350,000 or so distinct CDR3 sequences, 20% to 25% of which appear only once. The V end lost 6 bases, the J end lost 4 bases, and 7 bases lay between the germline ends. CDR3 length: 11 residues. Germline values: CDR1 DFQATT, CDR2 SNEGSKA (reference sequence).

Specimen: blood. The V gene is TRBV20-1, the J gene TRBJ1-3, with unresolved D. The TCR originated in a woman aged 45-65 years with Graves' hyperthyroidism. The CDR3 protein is CSAEWGNTIYF. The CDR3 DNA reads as TGCAGTGCCGAATGGGGAAACACCATATATTTT.